Sequencing of this TCR beta chain was carried out in a study of blood T cells in healthy people across ages. Study background: Template switching recovered approximately one barcoded beta molecule for every two T cells. Study-level results: Age advanced and TCR beta diversity per million T cells fell, roughly linearly.

This clonotype has a count of ten or more. Its antigen is currently unknown. About 9.9 milliliters of peripheral blood were drawn from each donor. Sample-barcoded 5' priming and a J-beta primer mix drove a second PCR of about 6 to 12 cycles. The template-switch adaptor was a 5' adaptor with 12 random nucleotides. It tagged each cDNA molecule. MiXCR was run by TCRdb on the 5' RACE reads, yielding one entry per CDR3 protein. The repertoire has fewer than 800,000 distinct CDR3 sequences, about 30% of them found once; the top ten carry 15%. CDR3 size: 14 residues. The germline V and J ends were trimmed by 0 bases and 0 bases, with 8 bases remaining between them. Germline V gives CDR1 SQVTM, CDR2 ANQGSEA.

J is TRBJ1-2 and V is TRBV29-1; a possible D gene is TRBD1 (5 bases). Specimen: blood. This receptor was taken from a woman of 80 years or more in good health. The chain's CDR3 is CSVEDRDPNYGYTF. DNA for the CDR3: TGCAGCGTTGAAGACAGGGACCCTAACTATGGCTACACCTTC.